This T cell receptor (beta chain) was sequenced in a study of blood T cell repertoires in COVID-19 (dated by TCRdb to about 2020). Study-level background: The collaborator samples originated in the United States, Italy and Spain and spanned the acute and convalescent phases of COVID-19. The prospective study material was composed of cDNA or gDNA derived from T cells, B-cell-depleted T cells, or PBMCs. Deeply sampled blood TCRbeta repertoires from subjects exposed to, actively infected with, or recovered from COVID-19 were included in the dataset. The repertoires were made available in a free public database intended to serve as a resource for research on the immune response to SARS-CoV-2. Samples came from the ongoing ImmuneRACE study (first 160 participants) plus 1,254 subjects from 6 global collaborators. Nearly every sample came with metadata listing a de-identified subject ID, COVID-19 status, age in years and sex. Where available, HLA class I and class II types were taken from metadata supplied by the sample provider and were not determined by assay-based typing. What the authors observed across the whole study: How much clinical and demographic metadata was included differed by source and by participant, and the metadata was provided uncurated.

TCRbeta CDR3 regions were amplified from genomic DNA by means of the immunoSEQ Assay, a bias-controlled multiplex PCR. In the original analysis: The number of nucleated cells in each sample was estimated from the amplification of reference gene primers within the assay. Sequence reads were collapsed and filtered to measure the absolute abundance of every unique TCRbeta CDR3 rearrangement. For each sample, productive Simpson clonality was calculated as the square root of Simpson's diversity index across productive rearrangements. The table was pulled from immuneACCESS by TCRdb, which kept in-frame rearrangements only. Such tables lose some clones; where checked, under half of the loss comes from unresolved V genes, and the rest has no known cause. The V and J calls and clone size were taken over from that table, and D and trimming were inferred from the DNA. Within this sample are 100,000 to 150,000 clones, with approximately 85% of them counted one time only. In total, the top ten clones hold under 3.5% of the sample.

One collaborating source in Seattle enrolled patients while the patients were actively infected and followed the patients over time throughout the course of disease. Whole blood was collected in K2EDTA tubes by collaborating institutions according to the institutions' own protocols. For TCRbeta analysis, collaborators shipped samples in one of three forms: frozen whole blood, isolated PBMCs, or DNA extracted from either of those sample types. Looking up the germline V gene yields CDR1 SNHLY and CDR2 FYNNEI. The CDR3, cysteine through phenylalanine, is 14 amino acids long. Only CDR3 DNA is held: 42 bases, read in frame from base 1. Cut back by 5 bases and 1 base, the V and J ends lie 11 bases apart. Concerning this clone: Its antigen is unknown. There are no base qualities to consult, and no much larger clone falls within one base.

This TCR was sampled from a woman of 80 years or more with COVID-19, enrolled during active disease. Sequencing was done on a sample of peripheral blood. The sequence links TRBV2 to TRBJ2-5; TRBD1 is perhaps the D gene, given 5 matching bases. The CDR3 loop reads CASSYDRAQETQYF. Read as DNA, the sequence is TGTGCCAGCAGTTACGACAGAGCCCAAGAGACCCAGTACTTC.